The 22 T cell receptor beta chains presented below share a single source sample, sequenced in a study of identical twins. TCRdb re-analysed the 5' RACE reads in MiXCR, keeping a single row per CDR3 protein. The sample lists under 250,000 distinct CDR3 sequences, 9.4% occurring once. The material sequenced was memory (CD45RO+) T cells sorted from blood. These receptors were collected from a young woman in good health.

This clonotype was recorded only once. The J gene is TRBJ2-7, the V gene TRBV27, with D possibly being TRBD1 or TRBD2 (6 bases each). CDR3 length: 19 residues. Trimming stripped 4 bases from V and 0 bases from J, with 25 bases between. Germline V gene lookup returns CDR1 MNHEY and CDR2 SMNVEV (reference sequence). The chain's CDR3 is CASSSTGGGLLRGSYEQYF. CDR3 sequence (DNA): TGTGCCAGCAGTTCGACCGGGGGCGGGCTACTCAGGGGCTCCTACGAGCAGTACTTC.

The rearrangement joins TRBV6-2 or TRBV6-3 to TRBJ1-5; no clear D. Trimming removed 2 bases at V and 6 bases at J, with 14 bases between. Germline V CDR1 and CDR2: MNHEY, SVGEGT. This CDR3 has 15 residues. CDR3 DNA sequence: TGTGCCAGCAGTTACGTGCCGACGCGTGGTCAGCCCCAGCATTTT. This translates into CASSYVPTRGQPQHF.

There are a few counts of this clonotype. This chain connects TRBV7-9 to TRBJ2-1; D gene unclear. V was trimmed by 5 bases and J by 9 bases, leaving 8 bases between them. The CDR3 has 11 amino acids. Germline CDR1 reads SEHNR; CDR2 reads FQNEAQ (reference sequence). DNA of the CDR3: TGTGCCAGCAGCGAGACAATTGAGCAGTTCTTC. Protein sequence: CASSETIEQFF.

This clonotype was counted between two and nine times. This chain links TRBV12-5 with TRBJ2-5, with 7 bases lining up with TRBD2. The V segment lost 1 base and the J segment 7 bases; nucleotides outside the gene matches: 6. This CDR3 is 14 amino acids long. The V gene's germline CDR1 is LGHNT and CDR2 FRNRAP. This CDR3 reads CASGLDGLEATQYF. CDR3 sequence (DNA): TGTGCTAGTGGTTTGGACGGACTAGAGGCGACCCAGTACTTC.

J is TRBJ2-1 and V is TRBV7-9; D possibly matches TRBD1 or TRBD2 (6 bases each). This CDR3 comprises 13 residues. V lost 6 bases to trimming and J lost 14 bases, with 20 bases between them. In germline, CDR1 is SEHNR, CDR2 FQNEAQ (reference sequence). The CDR3 nucleotides are TGTGCCAGCAGGATCTTTGTGGGGGGCCAGGAGTTCTTC. It encodes CASRIFVGGQEFF.

This chain uses TRBV20-1 with TRBJ1-1, with 9 bases aligning to TRBD1. CDR3 size: 14 residues. From germline, CDR1 is DFQATT and CDR2 SNEGSKA (reference sequence). The V gene end was trimmed by 0 bases and the J gene end by 6 bases; junction bases not matched to a gene: 5. CDR3 nucleotide sequence: TGCAGTGCTAGAGATCCACAGGGGGCGGCTGAAGCTTTCTTT. Protein: CSARDPQGAAEAFF.

The genes are TRBV6-1 and TRBJ1-6; D gene uncertain. This CDR3 comprises 15 residues. V was clipped by 1 base and J by 6 bases, with 10 bases between them. The germline V gene encodes CDR1 MNHNS and CDR2 SASEGT. This chain's CDR3 is CASSEESHSNSPLHF. The DNA for the CDR3 is TGTGCCAGCAGTGAAGAAAGCCATTCTAATTCACCCCTCCACTTT.

This clonotype was seen at least ten times. The V gene is TRBV7-2, the J gene TRBJ1-2, with D tentatively TRBD1 (5 bases). The CDR3 extends over 15 amino acids. Germline lookup yields CDR1 SGHTA and CDR2 FQGNSA. V lost 2 bases and J 2 bases, leaving 12 bases between the germline ends. The CDR3 DNA reads TGTGCCAGCAGCTTATCAACTTCAGGGAACTATGGCTACACCTTC. This gives the protein CASSLSTSGNYGYTF.

This clonotype was observed a handful of times. This chain connects TRBV6-5 to TRBJ2-5; no definite D call. Trimming took off 2 bases at V and 3 bases at J, with 7 bases between the two ends. This CDR3 has 13 amino acids. CDR1 and CDR2 (germline): MNHEY, SVGAGI. As DNA, the CDR3 is TGTGCCAGCAGTTACACGGGCGAAGAGACCCAGTACTTC. This gives the protein CASSYTGEETQYF.

The J gene is TRBJ2-7, the V gene TRBV4-2; 10 nucleotides align to TRBD2. This CDR3 has 19 residues. The germline CDR1 and CDR2 sequences are LGHNA and YNFKEQ. With V trimmed by 5 bases and J by 4 bases, 20 bases remained unmatched. CDR3 nucleotide sequence: TGTGCCAGCAGCGACTACCGGGACCGTGCTAGCGGGGGTTCTTACGAGCAGTACTTC. This gives the protein CASSDYRDRASGGSYEQYF.

This clonotype was seen a few times. This chain connects TRBV5-6 to TRBJ2-2; D is possibly TRBD1 (5 bases). Germline-derived CDR1 and CDR2 are SGHDT and YYEEEE. V dropped 4 bases and J dropped 5 bases, with 9 bases sitting between them. The CDR3 runs to 13 residues. In nucleotides, the CDR3 is TGTGCCAGCAGCCCGGACAAGACCGGGGAGCTGTTTTTT. Its translation is CASSPDKTGELFF.

The chain links TRBV4-1 to TRBJ1-1; 8 positions agree with TRBD1. Germline V CDR1 and CDR2: MGHRA, YSYEKL. V shed 4 bases, J shed 4 bases, and the junction held 11 bases outside the gene matches. CDR3 length: 16 amino acids. In DNA form, the CDR3 reads TGCGCCAGCAGCCGAGACCAGGGGGCGCGGGGCACTGAAGCTTTCTTT. Protein: CASSRDQGARGTEAFF.

This chain connects TRBV5-1 to TRBJ2-3; perhaps D is TRBD1 or TRBD2 (5 bases each). The CDR3 covers 14 residues. Germline CDR1 is SGHRS and CDR2 is YFSETQ. Trimming stripped 7 bases from V and 6 bases from J, with 18 bases between. CDR3 coding DNA: TGCGCCAGCGATACCGGGACCCTGGGGGATACGCAGTATTTT. Residues: CASDTGTLGDTQYF. Combining the CDR3 with reference TRBV5-1 and TRBJ2-3 gives the whole variable domain KAGVTQTPRYLIKTRGQQVTLSCSPISGHRSVSWYQQTPGQGLQFLFEYFSETQRNKGNFPGRFSGRQFSNSRSEMNVSTLELGDSALYLCASDTGTLGDTQYFGPGTRLTVL.

V gene TRBV29-1 combines with J gene TRBJ1-1, with D perhaps matching TRBD1 (5 bases). V lost 5 bases to trimming and J lost 4 bases, with 11 bases between them. CDR1 and CDR2 from the germline V gene are SQVTM and ANQGSEA. This CDR3 is built from 12 residues. The CDR3 protein is CSVSGVSTEAFF. The CDR3 DNA sequence: TGCAGCGTTTCGGGGGTGAGCACTGAAGCTTTCTTT. The entire variable domain, with the rest obtained from reference TRBV29-1 and TRBJ1-1, is as follows: SAVISQKPSRDICQRGTSLTIQCQVDSQVTMMFWYRQQPGQSLTLIATANQGSEATYESGFVIDKFPISRPNLTFSTLTVSNMSPEDSSIYLCSVSGVSTEAFFGQGTRLTVV.

There are many counts of this clonotype. This chain links TRBV5-1 with TRBJ2-3; 9 nucleotides line up with TRBD1. V lost 7 bases, J lost 2 bases, and 5 bases stayed unmatched. The CDR3 length is 14 residues. Germline loops: CDR1 SGHRS, CDR2 YFSETQ. CDR3 amino acids: CASGTGFLTDTQYF. The CDR3 DNA follows: TGCGCCAGCGGGACAGGGTTCCTCACAGATACGCAGTATTTT.

J is TRBJ1-4 and V is TRBV20-1; 7 bases are a match to TRBD1. With 0 bases clipped from V and 4 bases from J, the junction kept 11 bases outside the gene matches. In germline, CDR1 is DFQATT, CDR2 SNEGSKA (reference sequence). The CDR3 has 17 residues. Here the CDR3 DNA reads TGCAGTGCTAGAGACGCCTCTCAACAGGGGCTTAATGAAAAACTGTTTTTT. This translates into CSARDASQQGLNEKLFF.

This clonotype was counted at least ten times. The V gene is TRBV24-1, the J gene TRBJ2-2, with D uncertain. The germline V gene has CDR1 KGHDR and CDR2 SFDVKD. The CDR3 runs 15 residues. Trimming pared 6 bases from V and 0 bases from J, leaving 10 bases between. As DNA, the CDR3 is TGTGCCACCAGTAATGGGCACACGAACACCGGGGAGCTGTTTTTT. Protein sequence: CATSNGHTNTGELFF.

The V call is TRBV3-1, the J call TRBJ2-1; possibly TRBD2 for D (6 bases). The germline V gene encodes CDR1 LGHDT and CDR2 YNNKEL (reference sequence). The V end lost 0 bases, the J end lost 11 bases, and 20 bases lay between the germline ends. This CDR3 is built from 16 residues. CDR3 in amino acids: CASSQDGRALAGKQFF. In DNA form, the CDR3 reads TGTGCCAGCAGCCAAGATGGAAGGGCCCTTGCGGGAAAGCAGTTCTTC.

This clonotype occurred many times. The chain combines TRBV12-3 or TRBV12-4 with TRBJ2-3; D might be TRBD1 (5 bases). The V and J ends lost 3 bases and 7 bases respectively, with 14 bases between them. There are 14 residues in the CDR3. CDR3 amino acids: CASSFESGWNTQYF. The CDR3 DNA reads TGTGCCAGCAGTTTTGAGTCAGGGTGGAATACGCAGTATTTT.

The rearrangement uses TRBV20-1 and TRBJ2-1; TRBD1 might be the D (5 bases). Germline CDR1 is DFQATT and CDR2 is SNEGSKA (reference sequence). The CDR3 runs 16 residues. Trimming left V 3 bases short and J 3 bases short, with 18 bases between. This CDR3 is CSASAPVRGIYNEQFF. In nucleotides, the CDR3 is TGCAGTGCTAGTGCCCCCGTAAGGGGAATCTACAATGAGCAGTTCTTC.

This clonotype occurred a few times. The chain uses TRBV11-2 and TRBJ2-1; 7 positions agree with TRBD1. The CDR3 is made up of 16 amino acids. The germline CDR1 and CDR2 sequences are SGHAT and FQNNGV. J gave up 0 bases and V 4 bases, and 6 bases lay outside the gene matches. The CDR3 loop is CASSYRGLSSYNEQFF. The CDR3, as DNA: TGTGCCAGCAGCTATAGGGGGCTTAGCTCCTACAATGAGCAGTTCTTC.

The CDR3 nucleotides are TGTGCCAGCAGCCCGAATCGAGCCGGGGCCAACGTCCTGACTTTC. Translating it yields CASSPNRAGANVLTF. The chain is built from TRBV7-9 and TRBJ2-6; the D is unclear. This CDR3 region has 15 residues. V dropped 5 bases and J dropped 4 bases, with 12 bases sitting between them. Germline V gene data show CDR1 as SEHNR and CDR2 as FQNEAQ (reference sequence).